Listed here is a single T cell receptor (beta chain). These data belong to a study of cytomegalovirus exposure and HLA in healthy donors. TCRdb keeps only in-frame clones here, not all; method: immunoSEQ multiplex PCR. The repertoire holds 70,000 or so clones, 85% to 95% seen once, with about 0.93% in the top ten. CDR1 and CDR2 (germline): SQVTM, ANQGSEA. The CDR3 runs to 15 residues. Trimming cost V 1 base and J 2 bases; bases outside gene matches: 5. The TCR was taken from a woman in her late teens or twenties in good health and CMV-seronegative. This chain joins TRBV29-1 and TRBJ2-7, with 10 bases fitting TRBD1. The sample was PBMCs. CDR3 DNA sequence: TGCAGCGTTGAAGGGGGGACAGGGGATCCCTACGAGCAGTACTTC. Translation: CSVEGGTGDPYEQYF.